This entry concerns a single T cell receptor beta chain. The antigen remains unidentified. This specimen comes from a study of regulatory T cells in long-lasting Graves disease. Study-level findings and limits: Having few samples may have compromised the accuracy. Persistent Graves' patients possessed reduced TCR diversity relative to recently diagnosed ones.

iRepertoire HTBI primers and Arm-PCR of CDR3 regions built TCR beta libraries. From the multiplex PCR reads, TCRdb called clonotypes with MiXCR, one entry per CDR3 protein. Of approximately 400,000 distinct CDR3 sequences listed, just under 15% are singletons. The CDR3 loop spans 12 amino acids. With 4 bases removed from V and 4 bases from J, the gap between germline ends came to 10 bases. Germline V gives CDR1 DFQATT, CDR2 SNEGSKA (reference sequence). The sample's time point: newly diagnosed GD, antithyroid drugs for less than 3 months. Isolated PBMC RNA provided the starting material for the TCR library. The data were also submitted as part of a second study, on T cells in Graves' hyperthyroidism and ophthalmopathy. That source adds: The model predicted ophthalmopathy a median around 6.5 months before onset.

This TCR was sampled from a woman aged 25 to 39 with Graves disease. The chain joins TRBV20-1 to TRBJ2-5; possible D gene TRBD2, 6 bases. The input for sequencing was peripheral blood mononuclear cells (PBMCs), taken at new diagnosis, from a patient treated with antithyroid drugs. As DNA, the CDR3 is TGCAGTGCTAACGAGGGAGGAGAGACCCAGTACTTC. It is translated as CSANEGGETQYF.